This T cell receptor beta chain originates from a study of T cells in Graves' hyperthyroidism and ophthalmopathy (dated by TCRdb to 2018 to 2020). Describing the broader study: Peripheral blood was collected at initial diagnosis, before any treatment. TCR V-J signatures able to tell the groups apart were searched for in a discovery cohort of 90 to 100 patients, of whom 43 had Graves' ophthalmopathy and 57 had stable Graves' hyperthyroidism. An independent validation cohort of some 18 hyperthyroidism patients and over 15 patients who later progressed to ophthalmopathy tested prospective prediction of ophthalmopathy. The approximately 98 discovery patients were randomly divided into training and test sets at a 7:3 ratio. In addition, the study compared T-cell repertoires in thyroid tissue and in blood from six Graves' hyperthyroidism patients. After sampling, hyperthyroidism patients received methimazole starting at 30 mg daily, and ophthalmopathy patients received high-dose intravenous methylprednisolone. The paper reports TCR Vbeta CDR3 sequencing of 135 peripheral blood samples: some 41 ophthalmopathy, some 80 hyperthyroidism and approximately 17 progressor patients. General findings and caveats noted by the study authors: In validation, progression to ophthalmopathy was predicted by the model with around 70% sensitivity and around 76% specificity, a median of about 6.8 months before onset. Sample size was not statistically predetermined, and blinding of investigators to group allocation was not performed. Ophthalmopathy was separated from stable hyperthyroidism by a 13 V-J signature model, with around 90% sensitivity and approximately 84% specificity obtained in cross-validation and 80%/75% obtained in testing. Most expanded thyroid clonotypes (frequency above 0.001) were also detected in blood, a finding suggesting that blood repertoires may reflect thyroid immune responses.

Ophthalmopathy patients had moderately to severely active disease, with a Clinical Activity Score of 3 or more, a NOSPECS grade of 4 or more, and a disease duration of less than 3 months. The study excluded patients with uncontrolled infections, other autoimmune diseases, pregnancy or lactation. Diagnoses were established on the basis of clinical symptoms, serum thyroxine and TRAb, thyroid ultrasound, and orbital computed tomography. PBMCs were isolated from about 10 ml of fresh peripheral blood by Ficoll-Paque density gradient centrifugation. Trizol reagent was used to extract total RNA, and RNA quality was then checked on an Agilent 2100 Bioanalyzer. This clonotype showed up many times. Its target antigen remains unknown. Qualities for individual bases were not recorded, and no much larger clone is one base off. Amplification of TCR beta CDR3 regions was carried out from RNA transcripts. The TCR CDR3 was subjected to a first round of RT-PCR using the HTBI primer set and the Qiagen OneStep RT-PCR kit. Libraries were constructed in a second round of multiplex PCR, after which size selection and purification were carried out. Sequencing of the libraries was done on an Illumina HiSeq2000 using paired-end 100 bp reads. In the paper's pipeline: SOAPnuke was used to process the raw data, throwing out any read that contained adapters or uncalled bases, had a mean Phred below 15, or lacked an exact constant-primer or identifier match. High-quality paired reads were merged using COPE v1.2.5, and each unique nucleotide sequence was defined as a clonotype. MiTCR v1.1 was used to align the clonotypes against IMGT TRBV, TRBD and TRBJ reference segments. Analysis was restricted to V-J combinations with a frequency above 0.0001, which covered approximately 99% of repertoires. A TCS score was defined as the ratio of F50 (clonal expansion) to E x V (chaos), with BLOSUM62-based TCRdist applied between CDR3 peptides within each V-J. Welch's t-statistics and random forest reduced fewer than 550 V-J features to 10 to 15, which were used in a naive Bayes classifier (R e1071). In TCRdb, the public reads were trimmed at Q25 with fastp and aligned with MiXCR, with productive beta chains retained. Each entry is one CDR3 protein sequence, shown with its most common DNA and genes. These V and J calls derive from TCRdb rather than the authors' analysis. In all, the sample holds around 600,000 distinct CDR3 sequences, and 13% to 15% of those were seen once. The ten biggest clones cover 6.5% to 9% of the sample.

The CDR3, from cysteine to phenylalanine, totals 19 residues. Just the 57-base CDR3 DNA is kept, in frame starting at base 1. The germline V gene yields KGHDR for CDR1 and SFDVKD for CDR2. Trimming accounts for 3 bases at V and 2 bases at J, while the number of junction bases matched to no gene is 14. Sequencing was performed on blood. The receptor's source is a woman between 18 and 29 years old with Graves' ophthalmopathy. In this chain, TRBV24-1 is recombined with TRBJ2-3, with 9 bases in between that match TRBD1. The DNA sequence is as follows: TGTGCCACCAGTGATCGCGCGGGGCCGGACAGGGGCCTCACAGATACGCAGTATTTT. Its amino acids are CATSDRAGPDRGLTDTQYF.